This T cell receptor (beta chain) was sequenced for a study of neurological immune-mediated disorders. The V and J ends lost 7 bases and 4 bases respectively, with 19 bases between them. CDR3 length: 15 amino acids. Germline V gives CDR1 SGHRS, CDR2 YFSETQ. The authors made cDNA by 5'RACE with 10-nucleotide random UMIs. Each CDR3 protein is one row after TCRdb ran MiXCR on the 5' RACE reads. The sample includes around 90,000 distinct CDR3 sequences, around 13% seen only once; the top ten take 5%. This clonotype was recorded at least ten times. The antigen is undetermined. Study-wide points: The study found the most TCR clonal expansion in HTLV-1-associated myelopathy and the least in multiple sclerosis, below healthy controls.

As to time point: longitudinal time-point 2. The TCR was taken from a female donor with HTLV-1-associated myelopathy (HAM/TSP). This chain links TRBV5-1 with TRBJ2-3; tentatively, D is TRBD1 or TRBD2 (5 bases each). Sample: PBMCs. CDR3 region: CASCRDPRTPDTQYF. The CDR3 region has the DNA TGCGCCAGCTGCCGGGACCCACGGACTCCAGATACGCAGTATTTT.